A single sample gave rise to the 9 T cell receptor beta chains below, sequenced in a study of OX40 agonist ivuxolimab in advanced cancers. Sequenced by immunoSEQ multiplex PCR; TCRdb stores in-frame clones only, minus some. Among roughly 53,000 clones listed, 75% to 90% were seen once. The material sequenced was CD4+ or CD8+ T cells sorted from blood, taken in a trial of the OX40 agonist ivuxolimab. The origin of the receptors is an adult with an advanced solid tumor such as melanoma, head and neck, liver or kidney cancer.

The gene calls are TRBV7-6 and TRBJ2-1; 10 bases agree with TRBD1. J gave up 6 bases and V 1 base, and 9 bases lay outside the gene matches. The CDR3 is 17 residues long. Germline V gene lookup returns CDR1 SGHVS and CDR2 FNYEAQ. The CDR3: CASSLGPGQGISNEQFF. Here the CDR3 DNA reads TGTGCCAGCAGCTTAGGCCCGGGACAGGGGATCTCCAATGAGCAGTTCTTC.

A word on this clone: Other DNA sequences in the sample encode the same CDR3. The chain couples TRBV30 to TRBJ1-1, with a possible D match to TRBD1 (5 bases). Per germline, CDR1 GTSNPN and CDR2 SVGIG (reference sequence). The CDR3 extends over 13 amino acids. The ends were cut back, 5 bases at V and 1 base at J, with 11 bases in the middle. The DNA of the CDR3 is TGTGCCTGGGAAAGCGGGGGGAACACTGAAGCTTTCTTT. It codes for CAWESGGNTEAFF.

This CDR3 is CASSLRDRGAQGGNQPQHF. In nucleotides, the CDR3 is TGTGCCAGCAGCCTCCGGGACAGGGGAGCGCAGGGAGGCAATCAGCCCCAGCATTTT. V is TRBV7-8 and J is TRBJ1-5, with 10 bases matching TRBD1. The trim removed 5 bases at V and 2 bases at J, leaving 15 bases unmatched. Germline CDR1 is SGHVS and CDR2 is FQNEAQ. CDR3 length equals 19 residues.

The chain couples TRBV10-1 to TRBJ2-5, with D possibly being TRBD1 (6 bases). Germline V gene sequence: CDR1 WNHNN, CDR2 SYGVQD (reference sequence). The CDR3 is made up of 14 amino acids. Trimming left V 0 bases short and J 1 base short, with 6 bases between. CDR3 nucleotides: TGCGCCAGCAGTGAGTCGGGGGCCCAAGAGACCCAGTACTTC. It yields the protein CASSESGAQETQYF.

The CDR3 nucleotides are TGCGCCAGCAGCTTGGACTCACAGGGGGGGAACACTGAAGCTTTCTTT. The encoded protein is CASSLDSQGGNTEAFF. The chain has TRBV5-1 and TRBJ1-1; 8 bases are a match to TRBD1. Germline V CDR1 and CDR2: SGHRS, YFSETQ. CDR3 length: 16 amino acids. With V trimmed by 0 bases and J by 1 base, 5 bases remained unmatched.

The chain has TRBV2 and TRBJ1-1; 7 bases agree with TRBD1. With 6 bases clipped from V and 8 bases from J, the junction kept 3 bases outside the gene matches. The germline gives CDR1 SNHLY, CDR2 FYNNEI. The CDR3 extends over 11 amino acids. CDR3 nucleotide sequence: TGTGCCAGCAGCTTGGACAGGGAAGCTTTCTTT. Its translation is CASSLDREAFF.

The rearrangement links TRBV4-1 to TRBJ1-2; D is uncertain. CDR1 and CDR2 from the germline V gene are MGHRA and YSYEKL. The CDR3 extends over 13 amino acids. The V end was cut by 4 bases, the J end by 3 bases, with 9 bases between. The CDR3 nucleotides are TGCGCCAGCAGCCGGGCTAAGGACTATGGCTACACCTTC. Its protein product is CASSRAKDYGYTF.

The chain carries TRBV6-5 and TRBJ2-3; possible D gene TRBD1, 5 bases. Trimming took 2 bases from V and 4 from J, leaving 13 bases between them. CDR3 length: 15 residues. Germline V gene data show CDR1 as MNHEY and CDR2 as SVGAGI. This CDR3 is CASSYLAGRPDTQYF. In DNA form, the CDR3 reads TGTGCCAGCAGTTACCTGGCAGGGCGGCCAGATACGCAGTATTTT.

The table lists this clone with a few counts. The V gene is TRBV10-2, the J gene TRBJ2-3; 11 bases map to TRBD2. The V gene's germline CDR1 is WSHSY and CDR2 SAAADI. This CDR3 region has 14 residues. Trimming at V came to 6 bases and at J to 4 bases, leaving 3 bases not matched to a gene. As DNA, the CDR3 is TGCGCCAGCAGGCTAGCGGGGGGTTCAGATACGCAGTATTTT. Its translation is CASRLAGGSDTQYF.